These T cell receptor beta chains were read from a single sample in a study of T cell responses to AZD1222 COVID-19 vaccine. Method: immunoSEQ multiplex PCR; TCRdb's copy keeps in-frame clones and lacks some. The data show approximately 130,000 clones, roughly 86% seen once. The sample here was peripheral blood, taken 28 days after the second AZD1222 dose. These receptors all stem from an adult who received the AZD1222 COVID-19 vaccine. CDR3s leave out the opening cysteine and the closing phenylalanine or tryptophan. A D gene is named only where the DNA matches it firmly. For some rows the clone size is stated as once, few or many, or as a class when expanded; others skip it.

TRBJ2-1,-,TRBV4-1,TRBD2,ASSQGPAGVNEQF
TRBJ2-7,-,TRBV5-4,-,ASSATGSGEQY
TRBJ1-2,once,TRBV28,TRBD1,ASSQDRGLLYGYT
TRBJ1-2,-,TRBV5-4,-,ASSLGTAYGYT
TRBJ2-7,-,TRBV19,-,ASSTGAQHDEQY
TRBJ1-1,few,TRBV6-4,-,ASRSTDRDTEAF
TRBJ1-2,-,TRBV3-1/TRBV3-2,-,ASSQVDGNYGYT
TRBJ1-1,-,TRBV5-1,-,ASSLDGTAPEAF
TRBJ1-6,-,TRBV20-1,-,SASVSLGRQVNSPLH
TRBJ1-1,-,TRBV29-1,-,SVVEAERYNTEAF
TRBJ1-2,-,TRBV24-1,-,ATSDHWTPYGYT
TRBJ2-3,-,TRBV5-1,TRBD2,ASSLGGMTSGGDTQY
TRBJ1-3,-,TRBV15,-,ATSRGRFSGNTIY
TRBJ2-7,-,TRBV1,-,TSSQDSPRSSYEQY
TRBJ2-1,-,TRBV29-1,TRBD2,SVEVAGGNEQF